The T cell receptor beta chain described here comes from a study of tumor-infiltrating lymphocytes in primary liver carcinoma. Unsorted whole blood supplied the RNA, and germline DNA was extracted too. This CDR3 has 15 residues. Germline CDR1 and CDR2: MNHEY and SVGEGT. The trim removed 6 bases at V and 6 bases at J, leaving 6 bases unmatched. Production of TCR beta cDNA used 400 to 650 ng total RNA together with a constant-region primer. Generation of the TCR beta libraries relied on three nested multiplex PCR rounds using slightly modified ARM-PCR. Use of TRBV1-TRBV30 forward primers with a C-beta reverse primer characterized the first two PCR rounds, which lasted around 9 cycles each. Via MiXCR, TCRdb re-called the multiplex PCR reads, giving one row per CDR3 protein. The table shows about 320,000 distinct CDR3 sequences, with over 55% occurring only once.

The sequenced material came from peripheral blood. This sequence joins TRBV6-2 or TRBV6-3 and TRBJ2-2, with TRBD2 identical over 11 bases. This receptor was taken from a man between 35 and 55 years old with primary liver carcinoma and hepatitis B virus infection. CDR3 residues: CASRPSGRRAGELFF. The CDR3 coding sequence is TGTGCCAGCAGACCTAGCGGGAGGCGGGCCGGGGAGCTGTTTTTT.